One and the same sample provided the 32 T cell receptor beta chains below, sequenced in a study of human T cells and chemical hapten exposure. Time point in this sample: pre-sensitization, week 0. Regarding treatment: therapeutic diphenylcyclopropenone sensitization with weekly scalp DPC. TCRdb re-called the RACE reads with MiXCR, one entry per CDR3 protein. The repertoire holds around 330,000 distinct CDR3 sequences, with 4.5% to 7% as singletons. Sequences were derived from whole blood, sampled in connection with sensitization to the hapten diphenylcyclopropenone (DPC). Receptors originate from a woman between 18 and 30 years old with alopecia areata. Some clones in this sample may be carry-over from other donors' samples.

This clonotype came up many times. The chain is built from TRBV11-2 and TRBJ2-1; D perhaps matches TRBD1 (6 bases). Germline-derived CDR1 and CDR2 are SGHAT and FQNNGV. The CDR3 has 13 amino acids. The germline V and J ends were trimmed by 1 base and 7 bases, with 8 bases remaining between them. The CDR3 bases are TGTGCCAGCAGCTTAGCAGGGGAGAATGAGCAGTTCTTC. Translation: CASSLAGENEQFF.

This chain links TRBV5-4 with TRBJ1-5; D uncertain. Trimming removed 1 base from V and 3 bases from J, with 11 bases in between. The length of the CDR3 is 15 residues. Germline CDR1 and CDR2: SGHNT and YYREEE (reference sequence). CDR3 DNA: TGTGCCAGCAGCTTGTTCAGTTTTTCCAATCAGCCCCAGCATTTT. Encoded protein: CASSLFSFSNQPQHF.

This rearrangement joins TRBV7-8 to TRBJ2-5, with no clear D. The CDR3 runs to 13 residues. Per the germline V gene, CDR1 is SGHVS and CDR2 is FQNEAQ. V was shortened by 0 bases and J by 4 bases, with 6 bases between the two germline ends. CDR3: CASSLATGETQYF. CDR3 nucleotide sequence: TGTGCCAGCAGCTTAGCTACCGGAGAGACCCAGTACTTC. The variable domain in full, with the rest retrieved from reference TRBV7-8 and TRBJ2-5, is GAGVSQSPRYKVAKRGQDVALRCDPISGHVSLFWYQQALGQGPEFLTYFQNEAQLDKSGLPSDRFFAERPEGSVSTLKIQRTQQEDSAVYLCASSLATGETQYFGPGTRLLVL.

As regards this clonotype: A read error may account for a junction end that differs from germline. The chain uses TRBV18 and TRBJ2-1; 13 nucleotides match TRBD2. The CDR3 length is 18 residues. Germline CDR1 reads KGHSH; CDR2 reads LQKENI. The CDR3 DNA reads TGTGCCAGCTCACCACGGACTAGCGGGGGCCACTCCTACAATGGGCAGTTCTTC. Translated: CASSPRTSGGHSYNGQFF.

The table lists this clonotype with many counts. The gene calls are TRBV4-3 and TRBJ1-2, with D possibly matching TRBD1 (5 bases). Germline V CDR1 and CDR2: LGHNA, YSLEER. The CDR3 runs to 19 residues. Trimming pared 0 bases from V and 3 bases from J, leaving 23 bases between. The DNA for the CDR3 is TGCGCCAGCAGCCAAGATCTCCGAGCCACGGGACGACCTTACTATGGCTACACCTTC. This sequence encodes CASSQDLRATGRPYYGYTF.

This clonotype was seen ten or more times. CDR3 coding DNA: TGCAGCGTTGATCCCGCTGGGTCAGGGGGCTATGGCTACACCTTC. As protein: CSVDPAGSGGYGYTF. The chain uses TRBV29-1 and TRBJ1-2, with 7 bases that match TRBD1. CDR3 length: 15 residues. Germline CDR1 is SQVTM and CDR2 is ANQGSEA. With 3 bases clipped from V and 4 bases from J, the junction kept 11 bases outside the gene matches.

In this sample, this clonotype turned up many times. The rearrangement links TRBV4-3 to TRBJ1-5, with D possibly being TRBD1 (5 bases). Germline V CDR1 and CDR2: LGHNA, YSLEER. CDR3 size: 13 residues. The V end was cut by 5 bases, the J end by 6 bases, with 11 bases between. The CDR3 DNA reads as TGCGCCAGCAGCAGGGGTGTCGGTCAGCCCCAGCATTTT. This translates into CASSRGVGQPQHF.

This clonotype appeared a few times. The chain employs TRBV5-1 and TRBJ2-2; D unclear. V gave up 0 bases and J gave up 6 bases, with 6 bases separating them. The CDR3 extends over 13 amino acids. The germline V gene has CDR1 SGHRS and CDR2 YFSETQ. In DNA form, the CDR3 reads TGCGCCAGCAGCTTGGAAGTGGCCGGGGAGCTGTTTTTT. Residues: CASSLEVAGELFF.

This chain links TRBV3-1 with TRBJ1-2, with TRBD1 as a possible D gene (6 bases). Germline-derived CDR1 and CDR2 are LGHDT and YNNKEL (reference sequence). The CDR3 totals 17 residues. Trimming took off 1 base at V and 0 bases at J, with 15 bases between the two ends. The CDR3 DNA reads as TGTGCCAGCAGCCAAGTGGCAGGGGCTACTTCTAACTATGGCTACACCTTC. This codes for CASSQVAGATSNYGYTF.

This clonotype has at least ten counts. The V call is TRBV27, the J call TRBJ2-3, with unresolved D. With 0 bases removed from V and 3 bases from J, the gap between germline ends came to 4 bases. Germline lookup yields CDR1 MNHEY and CDR2 SMNVEV (reference sequence). CDR3 size: 13 residues. The CDR3 region has the DNA TGTGCCAGCAGTTTATCGTGGACAGATACGCAGTATTTT. Its protein is CASSLSWTDTQYF.

The sample holds many counts of this clonotype. The rearrangement joins TRBV11-3 to TRBJ2-5, with D perhaps TRBD2 (6 bases). This CDR3 comprises 15 residues. V lost 0 bases to trimming and J lost 3 bases, with 11 bases between them. Germline V gene sequence: CDR1 SGHNT, CDR2 YENEEA. CDR3 protein: CASSLDAGSEETQYF. The CDR3 DNA follows: TGTGCCAGCAGCTTAGATGCGGGGAGCGAAGAGACCCAGTACTTC.

This clonotype was found many times. The rearrangement joins TRBV4-3 to TRBJ1-6; D not resolved. The V gene lost 1 base and the J gene lost 7 bases, with 11 bases spanning the gap. The CDR3 consists of 15 residues. The germline gives CDR1 LGHNA, CDR2 YSLEER. The CDR3 DNA follows: TGCGCCAGCAGCCAAGTGGCCGACTGGAATTCACCCCTCCACTTT. It is translated as CASSQVADWNSPLHF.

The table lists this clonotype with many counts. This chain links TRBV5-1 with TRBJ1-6, with TRBD1 matching 7 bases. The CDR3 is made up of 14 amino acids. Per the germline V gene, CDR1 is SGHRS and CDR2 is YFSETQ. Trimming at V came to 7 bases and at J to 6 bases, leaving 7 bases not matched to a gene. Here the CDR3 reads CASRTGQPNSPLHF. The DNA of the CDR3 is TGCGCCAGCCGAACGGGACAGCCTAATTCACCCCTCCACTTT.

This clonotype came up a few times. The chain links TRBV12-3 or TRBV12-4 to TRBJ2-7; D is possibly TRBD1 or TRBD2 (6 bases each). The CDR3 runs to 14 residues. V lost 5 bases and J lost 9, with 20 bases in between. The CDR3 DNA reads TGTGCCAGCAGTGATACAGGGCCCTACGGGGGGCAGTACTTC. This gives the protein CASSDTGPYGGQYF.

This clonotype was detected only a few times. CDR3 bases: TGTGCCAGCAGCTTAGCGCTCCAGGGGGCAGCTGGCTACACCTTC. It encodes CASSLALQGAAGYTF. V and J are TRBV7-2 and TRBJ1-2; 8 nucleotides line up with TRBD1. Germline-derived CDR1 and CDR2 are SGHTA and FQGNSA. This CDR3 is 15 amino acids long. The V segment lost 0 bases and the J segment 7 bases; nucleotides outside the gene matches: 7. The full variable domain, rest sourced from reference TRBV7-2 and TRBJ1-2, is GAGVSQSPSNKVTEKGKDVELRCDPISGHTALYWYRQSLGQGLEFLIYFQGNSAPDKSGLPSDRFSAERTGGSVSTLTIQRTQQEDSAVYLCASSLALQGAAGYTFGSGTRLTVV.

The J gene is TRBJ2-7, the V gene TRBV6-5; maybe TRBD1 (6 bases). The CDR3 runs to 15 residues. Trimming cost V 6 bases and J 4 bases, with 19 bases left between them. Per germline, CDR1 MNHEY and CDR2 SVGAGI. CDR3 nucleotides: TGTGCCAGCAGCCGCCCCGGGACACTCTTTTACGAGCAGTACTTC. It yields the protein CASSRPGTLFYEQYF.

The V and J genes are TRBV12-3 or TRBV12-4 and TRBJ1-2; D possibly corresponds to TRBD1 (5 bases). Between the trimmed V and J ends, which lost 5 bases and 4 bases, there was a span of 8 bases. CDR3 length: 12 residues. Here the CDR3 reads CASSTRAYGYTF. CDR3 nucleotides: TGTGCCAGCAGTACCAGGGCCTATGGCTACACCTTC.

The rearrangement links TRBV2 to TRBJ1-1; a possible D gene is TRBD1 (6 bases). V was shortened by 4 bases and J by 4 bases, with 10 bases between the two germline ends. The germline V gene has CDR1 SNHLY and CDR2 FYNNEI. The CDR3 is 13 amino acids. CDR3 region: CASSVEGGTEAFF. The CDR3 coding sequence is TGTGCCAGCAGTGTGGAGGGGGGCACTGAAGCTTTCTTT.

This chain joins TRBV2 and TRBJ1-2; D gene ambiguous. The germline V and J ends were trimmed by 6 bases and 2 bases, with 10 bases remaining between them. CDR3 length: 13 residues. Looked up from germline, CDR1 is SNHLY and CDR2 is FYNNEI. The CDR3 nucleotides are TGTGCCAGCAGGGTAGGGATGAACTATGGCTACACCTTC. As protein: CASRVGMNYGYTF.

This clonotype has just a few counts. The chain carries TRBV6-1 and TRBJ1-1, with D uncertain. CDR3 size: 12 residues. Germline V gene data show CDR1 as MNHNS and CDR2 as SASEGT. Trimming shortened V by 4 bases and J by 6 bases, and 9 bases separated the two germline ends. The CDR3 is CASSARRAEAFF. The CDR3, as DNA: TGTGCCAGCAGTGCTAGACGAGCTGAAGCTTTCTTT.

This sequence joins TRBV13 and TRBJ2-1; TRBD2 agrees at 8 bases. CDR3 size: 15 residues. Unmatched junction bases numbered 16, after V lost 4 bases and J lost 14 bases. Germline CDR1 is PRHDT and CDR2 is FYEKMQ (reference sequence). CDR3 DNA: TGTGCCAGCAGCTCGTTTAAGGGACTAGATCTCTCGGAGTTCTTC. This gives the protein CASSSFKGLDLSEFF.

Many counts were recorded for this clonotype. V and J are TRBV14 and TRBJ1-4; tentatively, D is TRBD1 (6 bases). This CDR3 spans 18 amino acids. Germline V CDR1 and CDR2: SGHDN, FVKESK. V was pared by 0 bases and J by 7 bases, with 21 bases between. This chain's CDR3 is CASSQERPGAGRIEKLFF. The DNA of the CDR3 is TGTGCCAGCAGCCAAGAACGCCCAGGGGCAGGGCGAATTGAAAAACTGTTTTTT. Full variable domain (missing parts from reference TRBV14 and TRBJ1-4): EAGVTQFPSHSVIEKGQTVTLRCDPISGHDNLYWYRRVMGKEIKFLLHFVKESKQDESGMPNNRFLAERTGGTYSTLKVQPAELEDSGVYFCASSQERPGAGRIEKLFFGSGTQLSVL.

This clonotype was seen more than once but under ten times. V and J are TRBV28 and TRBJ1-1; no clear D gene. CDR1 MDHEN and CDR2 SYDVKM come from the germline V gene. The CDR3 sequence is 15 residues long. Trimming took 5 bases from V and 3 from J, leaving 16 bases between them. CDR3 residues: CASSQDSARYTEAFF. The CDR3 DNA sequence: TGTGCCAGCAGTCAAGACTCGGCGCGGTACACTGAAGCTTTCTTT.

A few counts support this clonotype. The chain has TRBV20-1 and TRBJ1-4; 7 bases align to TRBD1. The trim removed 2 bases at V and 7 bases at J, leaving 7 bases unmatched. The CDR3 spans 14 residues. The germline gives CDR1 DFQATT, CDR2 SNEGSKA (reference sequence). Here the CDR3 DNA reads TGCAGTGCTAGACTTGAACAGGGGACTGAAAAACTGTTTTTT. Encoded protein: CSARLEQGTEKLFF.

This clonotype occurred many times. This chain connects TRBV7-2 to TRBJ1-5, with TRBD1 as a possible D gene (5 bases). V was clipped by 5 bases and J by 0 bases, with 11 bases between them. The germline CDR1 and CDR2 sequences are SGHTA and FQGNSA. The CDR3 runs to 15 residues. CDR3 sequence reads: CASSEGHYSNQPQHF. CDR3 DNA sequence: TGTGCCAGCAGCGAAGGACACTATAGCAATCAGCCCCAGCATTTT.

This clonotype has just a few counts. The rearrangement uses TRBV28 and TRBJ1-2; D unresolved. V gave up 6 bases and J gave up 4 bases, with 12 bases separating them. Per the germline V gene, CDR1 is MDHEN and CDR2 is SYDVKM. This CDR3 is built from 13 residues. The CDR3 region is CASRYDGSYGYTF. CDR3 nucleotide sequence: TGTGCCAGCAGATATGATGGTAGCTATGGCTACACCTTC.

The rearrangement links TRBV2 to TRBJ1-2; D perhaps matches TRBD1 (6 bases). With 2 bases removed from V and 2 bases from J, the gap between germline ends came to 9 bases. Germline loops: CDR1 SNHLY, CDR2 FYNNEI. The CDR3 spans 14 residues. The CDR3 DNA is TGTGCCAGCAGTGAATACGGACAGAACTATGGCTACACCTTC. The encoded protein is CASSEYGQNYGYTF. Looking up the rest from reference TRBV2 and TRBJ1-2 gives the full variable domain: EPEVTQTPSHQVTQMGQEVILRCVPISNHLYFYWYRQILGQKVEFLVSFYNNEISEKSEIFDDQFSVERPDGSNFTLKIRSTKLEDSAMYFCASSEYGQNYGYTFGSGTRLTVV.

This clonotype was seen repeatedly, ten times or more. V usage is TRBV27 and J usage is TRBJ1-2; D is possibly TRBD1 (6 bases). The CDR3 is 14 amino acids. V lost 5 bases and J 2 bases, leaving 12 bases between the germline ends. Looked up from germline, CDR1 is MNHEY and CDR2 is SMNVEV (reference sequence). The chain's CDR3 is CASSRMGGNYGYTF. The CDR3 nucleotides are TGTGCCAGCAGTAGAATGGGGGGCAACTATGGCTACACCTTC.

This clonotype was detected a few times. The genes are TRBV6-5 and TRBJ2-7; unclear D gene. Germline loops: CDR1 MNHEY, CDR2 SVGAGI. Trimming took off 2 bases at V and 2 bases at J, with 13 bases between the two ends. The CDR3 runs 15 residues. CDR3 nucleotides: TGTGCCAGCAGTTACGTTTCGGCGGACGCCTACGAGCAGTACTTC. It codes for CASSYVSADAYEQYF.

This chain uses TRBV25-1 with TRBJ2-6; 9 positions match TRBD1. The junction had 15 bases not matched to a gene; V was cut back by 8 bases and J by 4 bases. Germline V gene data show CDR1 as MGHDK and CDR2 as SYGVNS. The CDR3 runs to 18 residues. This chain's CDR3 is CASQRPGQGLLGANVLTF. The CDR3 nucleotides are TGTGCCAGCCAAAGACCGGGACAGGGACTTTTAGGGGCCAACGTCCTGACTTTC.

This clonotype has a count of ten or more. The chain links TRBV20-1 to TRBJ2-7; no reliable D call. The V end lost 4 bases, the J end lost 0 bases, and 16 bases lay between the germline ends. The CDR3 runs 15 residues. CDR1 and CDR2 from the germline V gene are DFQATT and SNEGSKA (reference sequence). CDR3 residues: CSATLQEKSSYEQYF. CDR3 sequence (DNA): TGCAGTGCTACTCTTCAAGAAAAAAGCTCCTACGAGCAGTACTTC.

The chain links TRBV5-4 to TRBJ1-2; a possible D gene is TRBD1 (5 bases). V was cut by 4 bases and J by 3 bases, with 13 bases left in between. The CDR3 sequence is 14 residues long. Germline V gene data show CDR1 as SGHNT and CDR2 as YYREEE (reference sequence). Here the CDR3 reads CASSPDRIDYGYTF. As DNA, the CDR3 is TGTGCCAGCAGCCCTGACAGAATAGACTATGGCTACACCTTC.